Listed below are T cell receptor beta chains from one sample, sequenced in a study of blood T cell repertoires in COVID-19. Some clones are missing from TCRdb's copy, which holds only in-frame ones; the method was immunoSEQ multiplex PCR. The sample holds approximately 140,000 clones; 84% are singletons and the top ten take under 7%. Sample: PBMCs or T cells enriched from blood (not recorded which). The source of these receptors is a man in his forties with acute COVID-19. Both conserved end residues are part of each CDR3. D genes are given only for firm matches. Where a row states a size, it is once, few, many or the class of an expanded clone; other rows omit it.

cdr3_aa | cdr3_nt | clone_size | v_call | d_call | j_call
CAWSVTGVDTEAFF | TGTGCCTGGAGTGTTACGGGGGTGGACACTGAAGCTTTCTTT | NA | TRBV30 | NA | TRBJ1-1
CASSPQALAGETQYF | TGTGCCAGCTCACCACAAGCACTAGCGGGAGAGACCCAGTACTTC | NA | TRBV18 | TRBD2 | TRBJ2-5
CASSELARSGELFF | TGCGCCAGCAGTGAGTTAGCGAGGTCCGGGGAGCTGTTTTTT | once | TRBV10-1 | NA | TRBJ2-2
CASSPGIRNQPQHF | TGTGCCAGCAGCCCAGGGATCCGCAATCAGCCCCAGCATTTT | NA | TRBV27 | NA | TRBJ1-5
CASSPILFPSSYNEQFF | TGTGCCAGCAGTCCCATCTTGTTTCCTAGCTCCTACAATGAGCAGTTCTTC | NA | TRBV27 | NA | TRBJ2-1
CASSPGTVENTIYF | TGTGCCAGCAGCCCTGGGACAGTCGAAAACACCATATATTTT | NA | TRBV9 | TRBD1 | TRBJ1-3
CAIEGQSNQPQHF | TGTGCCATCGAGGGACAGAGCAATCAGCCCCAGCATTTT | once | TRBV28 | TRBD1 | TRBJ1-5
CASSFAGNETQYF | TGTGCCAGCAGCTTTGCCGGGAACGAGACCCAGTACTTC | once | TRBV12-1 | NA | TRBJ2-5
CASSITGNGYTF | TGTGCCAGCAGTATAACCGGGAACGGCTACACCTTC | NA | TRBV2 | NA | TRBJ1-2
CASTGINTDTQYF | TGTGCCAGTACCGGGATAAACACAGATACGCAGTATTTT | NA | TRBV14 | NA | TRBJ2-3
CASSLFSGGASYEQYF | TGTGCCAGCAGTTTATTCAGCGGGGGGGCCTCCTACGAGCAGTACTTC | NA | TRBV27 | TRBD2 | TRBJ2-7
CASSLRTSVYNEQFF | TGTGCCAGCAGCTTAAGGACTAGCGTATACAATGAGCAGTTCTTC | NA | TRBV7-2 | TRBD2 | TRBJ2-1
CASSTGGIHTGELFF | TGCGCCAGCAGCACAGGGGGCATACACACCGGGGAGCTGTTTTTT | NA | TRBV5-1 | TRBD1 | TRBJ2-2
CASTPDTNNEQFF | TGTGCCAGCACCCCCGACACGAATAATGAGCAGTTCTTC | once | TRBV2 | NA | TRBJ2-1
CASSLGAGTYNEQFF | TGTGCCAGCAGCTTAGGGGCAGGGACCTACAATGAGCAGTTCTTC | NA | TRBV7-2 | NA | TRBJ2-1
CASSLGGENTEAFF | TGTGCCAGCAGCTTAGGGGGGGAGAACACTGAAGCTTTCTTT | few | TRBV5-4 | NA | TRBJ1-1
CASSQGSVRDSPLHF | TGTGCCAGCAGCCAGGGGTCGGTAAGGGATTCACCCCTCCACTTT | NA | TRBV7-9 | NA | TRBJ1-6
CASSPGTGRGKQFF | TGTGCCAGCAGTCCAGGGACAGGGAGAGGCAAGCAGTTCTTC | NA | TRBV2 | TRBD1 | TRBJ2-1
CASSIYGEEDEKLFF | TGTGCCAGCAGCATCTACGGGGAGGAAGACGAAAAACTGTTTTTT | NA | TRBV21-1 | NA | TRBJ1-4
CASSPERSLGDTQYF | TGTGCCAGCAGCCCCGAGCGGTCCTTAGGAGATACGCAGTATTTT | NA | TRBV7-2 | NA | TRBJ2-3
CASTKTMGLLNEKLFF | TGTGCCAGCACCAAAACTATGGGACTCCTTAATGAAAAACTGTTTTTT | NA | TRBV28 | NA | TRBJ1-4
CASSFGRRLAGEGDTQYF | TGTGCCAGCAGTTTCGGAAGGAGGCTAGCGGGAGAGGGAGATACGCAGTATTTT | NA | TRBV27 | TRBD2 | TRBJ2-3
CASSPDWESPYEQYF | TGTGCCAGCAGCCCCGACTGGGAGAGCCCATACGAGCAGTACTTC | NA | TRBV7-2 | NA | TRBJ2-7
CASSKGTSGEQYF | TGTGCCAGCAGCAAGGGGACTAGTGGCGAGCAGTACTTC | NA | TRBV9 | TRBD2 | TRBJ2-7
CASTPGPLARDTQYF | TGTGCCAGCACCCCTGGGCCACTAGCGCGAGATACGCAGTATTTT | NA | TRBV6-4 | TRBD2 | TRBJ2-3
CASSQGQDRRGYTF | TGTGCCAGCAGCCAAGGACAAGATCGGAGGGGCTACACCTTC | NA | TRBV3-1/TRBV3-2 | NA | TRBJ1-2
CAWRFKGDSGNTIYF | TGTGCCTGGAGGTTTAAGGGGGACTCTGGAAACACCATATATTTT | NA | TRBV30 | NA | TRBJ1-3
CASRAGSGSSYNEQFF | TGTGCCAGCAGAGCAGGTAGCGGCAGCTCCTACAATGAGCAGTTCTTC | NA | TRBV2 | NA | TRBJ2-1
CASSQDSGTGDSGANVLTF | TGCGCCAGCAGCCAAGATTCCGGGACAGGGGACTCTGGGGCCAACGTCCTGACTTTC | NA | TRBV4-3 | TRBD1 | TRBJ2-6
CASGGQGQGNTIYF | TGTGCCTCAGGGGGGCAGGGCCAAGGAAACACCATATATTTT | NA | TRBV30 | TRBD1 | TRBJ1-3
CAWSGEGSRPGYTF | TGTGCCTGGAGCGGGGAAGGTAGTAGGCCTGGCTACACCTTC | NA | TRBV30 | NA | TRBJ1-2
CASSIGLVSEQFF | TGTGCCAGCAGCATTGGACTAGTCAGTGAGCAGTTCTTC | NA | TRBV11-3 | TRBD2 | TRBJ2-1
CASSLDRGNSPLHF | TGCGCCAGCAGCCTGGACAGGGGTAATTCACCCCTCCACTTT | NA | TRBV4-3 | TRBD1 | TRBJ1-6
CASRDETSGLYNEQFF | TGTGCCAGCAGGGATGAGACTAGCGGTCTATACAATGAGCAGTTCTTC | NA | TRBV27 | TRBD2 | TRBJ2-1
CASSLAPTGFDTQYF | TGCGCCAGCAGCTTGGCTCCGACAGGGTTCGATACGCAGTATTTT | NA | TRBV5-1 | TRBD1 | TRBJ2-3
CASSSPGGRNTEAFF | TGTGCCAGCAGTTCCCCGGGAGGGAGGAACACTGAAGCTTTCTTT | once | TRBV28 | NA | TRBJ1-1
CASSLDPSGGYNEQFF | TGTGCCAGCAGCTTAGACCCTAGCGGGGGTTACAATGAGCAGTTCTTC | NA | TRBV9 | TRBD2 | TRBJ2-1
CASSFRGNTGELFF | TGTGCCAGCAGCTTCAGGGGGAACACCGGGGAGCTGTTTTTT | NA | TRBV3-1/TRBV3-2 | NA | TRBJ2-2
CASTPTGPGLAGRHTDTQYF | TGTGCCAGTACCCCTACGGGGCCGGGACTAGCGGGGAGGCACACAGATACGCAGTATTTT | once | TRBV19 | TRBD2 | TRBJ2-3
CASATGGGGELFF | TGTGCCAGCGCCACAGGGGGTGGCGGGGAGCTGTTTTTT | NA | TRBV7-2 | TRBD1 | TRBJ2-2
CASRRQGYEQYF | TGTGCCAGCAGGCGTCAGGGTTACGAGCAGTACTTC | NA | TRBV27 | NA | TRBJ2-7
CASSQERLASYEQYF | TGCGCCAGCAGCCAAGAAAGGCTAGCCTCCTACGAGCAGTACTTC | NA | TRBV4-1 | NA | TRBJ2-7